The 27 T cell receptor beta chains below were found in one sample sequenced in a study of shared clonotypes between healthy human individuals. The repertoire was sequenced with immunoSEQ multiplex PCR; TCRdb's copy has only in-frame clones and lacks some. The sample has about 690,000 clones; 90% are singletons. The sequencing sample was made of memory CD8+ T cells from PBMCs. Subset here: CD45RO+ cells pooled with CCR7-negative TemRA cells. These receptors were collected from a young man in good health. Some clones in this sample may be carry-over from other donors' samples.

This clone was counted between two and nine times. V usage is TRBV30 and J usage is TRBJ1-1; D gene ambiguous. Trimming shortened V by 2 bases and J by 8 bases, and 12 bases separated the two germline ends. The CDR3 length is 12 residues. Germline CDR1 GTSNPN, CDR2 SVGIG (reference sequence). This CDR3 reads CAWSTTLAEAFF. CDR3 sequence (DNA): TGTGCCTGGAGTACGACCCTCGCGGAAGCTTTCTTT. Drawing the rest from reference TRBV30 and TRBJ1-1, the complete variable domain is SQTIHQWPATLVQPVGSPLSLECTVEGTSNPNLYWYRQAAGRGLQLLFYSVGIGQISSEVPQNLSASRPQDRQFILSSKKLLLSDSGFYLCAWSTTLAEAFFGQGTRLTVV.

The genes are TRBV2 and TRBJ2-1; 11 nucleotides align to TRBD2. The CDR3 runs to 16 residues. The trim removed 3 bases at V and 5 bases at J, leaving 6 bases unmatched. From germline, CDR1 is SNHLY and CDR2 FYNNEI. Here the CDR3 DNA reads TGTGCCAGCAGTGATCCTAGCGGGAGGACAGACAATGAGCAGTTCTTC. Its protein product is CASSDPSGRTDNEQFF.

The chain combines TRBV28 with TRBJ2-3; D call uncertain. The germline V gene encodes CDR1 MDHEN and CDR2 SYDVKM. Trimming took 7 bases from V and 8 from J, leaving 10 bases between them. The CDR3 length is 11 residues. This CDR3 is CASKSPLTQYF. CDR3 bases: TGTGCCAGCAAATCCCCCCTTACGCAGTATTTT.

The chain has TRBV28 and TRBJ1-1; D not certain. V shed 5 bases and J shed 7 bases, with 20 bases lying between them. In germline, CDR1 is MDHEN, CDR2 SYDVKM. This CDR3 comprises 15 residues. This CDR3 is CASSTHSYPAVEAFF. The CDR3 coding sequence is TGTGCCAGCAGTACCCACAGCTACCCGGCCGTTGAAGCTTTCTTT.

The chain joins TRBV9 to TRBJ2-7; 9 bases line up with TRBD2. The CDR3 length is 15 residues. The ends lost 0 bases at V and 2 bases at J; junction bases unmatched: 3. Per the germline V gene, CDR1 is SGDLS and CDR2 is YYNGEE. The CDR3: CASSVDVAGAYEQYF. In DNA form, the CDR3 reads TGTGCCAGCAGCGTAGATGTAGCGGGAGCCTACGAGCAGTACTTC.

This chain's CDR3 is CASSDLSVLTYEQYF. Here the CDR3 DNA reads TGTGCCAGCAGCGACCTTAGCGTCCTCACCTACGAGCAGTACTTC. The chain employs TRBV7-8 and TRBJ2-7; a weak D match, TRBD2 (5 bases). The CDR3 consists of 15 residues. Germline CDR1 reads SGHVS; CDR2 reads FQNEAQ. Trimming cost V 5 bases and J 2 bases, with 16 bases left between them.

This clone was recorded once. The chain joins TRBV4-1 to TRBJ1-6, with 8 nucleotides matching TRBD1. The V gene end was trimmed by 4 bases and the J gene end by 0 bases; junction bases not matched to a gene: 8. This CDR3 is built from 18 residues. Germline CDR1 and CDR2: MGHRA and YSYEKL. The CDR3 DNA is TGCGCCAGCAGCCCCAGACAGGGGCGAAGCTCCTATAATTCACCCCTCCACTTT. This codes for CASSPRQGRSSYNSPLHF.

The J gene is TRBJ2-2, the V gene TRBV9; 8 bases agree with TRBD2. Per the germline V gene, CDR1 is SGDLS and CDR2 is YYNGEE. This CDR3 contains 16 residues. The V segment lost 5 bases and the J segment 1 base; nucleotides outside the gene matches: 7. The CDR3 spells CASSDERERNTGELFF. The CDR3 DNA reads as TGTGCCAGCAGTGACGAGCGGGAGAGGAACACCGGGGAGCTGTTTTTT.

Comments on this clone: The sample contains more than one DNA sequence encoding this CDR3. The chain is built from TRBV9 and TRBJ2-1, with D tentatively TRBD1 or TRBD2 (5 bases each). V lost 0 bases, J lost 6 bases, and 13 bases lay in between. The germline V gene has CDR1 SGDLS and CDR2 YYNGEE. The CDR3 is 15 residues long. The CDR3 sequence: CASSVGGTPGNEQFF. The CDR3 nucleotides read TGTGCCAGCAGCGTAGGAGGGACGCCGGGCAATGAGCAGTTCTTC.

About this clone: Other DNA sequences from this sample encode an identical CDR3 as well. This chain links TRBV6-5 with TRBJ2-7; weak D call: TRBD2 (5 bases). The V gene's germline CDR1 is MNHEY and CDR2 SVGAGI. The CDR3 loop spans 12 amino acids. V was pared by 2 bases and J by 3 bases, with 5 bases between. CDR3 sequence reads: CASSYEGYEQYF. CDR3 sequence (DNA): TGTGCCAGCAGTTACGAGGGCTACGAGCAGTACTTC.

This clone has a single count. The chain combines TRBV6-6 with TRBJ2-5; TRBD1 might be the D (6 bases). The CDR3 runs to 12 residues. Trimming shortened V by 7 bases and J by 5 bases, and 11 bases separated the two germline ends. CDR1 is MNHNY and CDR2 is SVGAGI in the germline V gene (reference sequence). The CDR3 protein is CASTPGEETQYF. In DNA form, the CDR3 reads TGTGCCAGCACCCCAGGGGAGGAGACCCAGTACTTC.

The rearrangement uses TRBV29-1 and TRBJ2-7; D not resolved. Trimming stripped 7 bases from V and 1 base from J, with 11 bases between. The CDR3 covers 12 residues. Looked up from germline, CDR1 is SQVTM and CDR2 is ANQGSEA. DNA of the CDR3: TGCAGCGGATTGTTGGGGTCCTACGAGCAGTACTTC. It specifies CSGLLGSYEQYF.

The chain links TRBV9 to TRBJ2-1, with 8 bases aligning to TRBD1. CDR1 is SGDLS and CDR2 is YYNGEE in the germline V gene. The ends lost 0 bases at V and 10 bases at J; junction bases unmatched: 15. The CDR3 runs 17 residues. The CDR3 sequence: CASSVALGTGGRGEQFF. CDR3 DNA: TGTGCCAGCAGCGTAGCTCTGGGGACAGGCGGCAGGGGGGAGCAGTTCTTC. Full variable domain (missing parts from reference TRBV9 and TRBJ2-1): DSGVTQTPKHLITATGQRVTLRCSPRSGDLSVYWYQQSLDQGLQFLIQYYNGEERAKGNILERFSAQQFPDLHSELNLSSLELGDSALYFCASSVALGTGGRGEQFFGPGTRLTVL.

This clone was seen more than once but under ten times. V and J are TRBV7-9 and TRBJ2-7; the D gene is possibly TRBD2 (6 bases). CDR3 length equals 13 residues. Germline lookup yields CDR1 SEHNR and CDR2 FQNEAQ (reference sequence). Trimming shortened V by 4 bases and J by 2 bases, and 9 bases separated the two germline ends. CDR3 region: CASSYWEAYEQYF. The CDR3 coding sequence is TGTGCCAGCAGCTACTGGGAGGCCTACGAGCAGTACTTC.

The chain couples TRBV9 to TRBJ2-1, with D perhaps TRBD2 (5 bases). V lost 0 bases to trimming and J lost 9 bases, with 13 bases between them. The germline V gene encodes CDR1 SGDLS and CDR2 YYNGEE. The CDR3 totals 14 residues. The CDR3 loop reads CASSVGGSAGEQFF. For the CDR3, the DNA is TGTGCCAGCAGCGTAGGGGGTAGCGCAGGTGAGCAGTTCTTC.

Note on this clone: A junction boundary mismatches the germline segment, possibly from a read error. CDR3 in DNA: TGTGCCAGCAGCTCTGACGGGGGACGTCGGAAGAATTTT. This codes for CASSSDGGRRKNF. The V call is TRBV7-9, the J call TRBJ2-3, with a possible D match to TRBD2 (6 bases). The CDR3 is 13 residues long. CDR1 and CDR2 (germline): SEHNR, FQNEAQ (reference sequence).

The V and J genes are TRBV7-9 and TRBJ1-1, with unresolved D. The CDR3 covers 12 residues. The germline V gene has CDR1 SEHNR and CDR2 FQNEAQ (reference sequence). The V and J ends lost 3 bases and 4 bases respectively, with 6 bases between them. CDR3: CASSFLRTEAFF. In DNA, the CDR3 is TGTGCCAGCAGCTTCCTCCGCACTGAAGCTTTCTTT.

V is TRBV9 and J is TRBJ1-4; D might be TRBD1 (6 bases). The CDR3 has 15 amino acids. V was cut by 4 bases and J by 8 bases, with 18 bases left in between. Per germline, CDR1 SGDLS and CDR2 YYNGEE. The CDR3 region has the DNA TGTGCCAGCAGCTTTTCAGGGGCAAACTCCGAAAAACTGTTTTTT. Its translation is CASSFSGANSEKLFF.

The J gene is TRBJ2-7, the V gene TRBV9, with a tentative D call TRBD2 (6 bases). The CDR3 totals 15 residues. Trimming left V 0 bases short and J 6 bases short, with 16 bases between. Germline V CDR1 and CDR2: SGDLS, YYNGEE. The CDR3 nucleotides are TGTGCCAGCAGCGTAGTATCGGGAGACGTAAGCGAGCAGTACTTC. Residues: CASSVVSGDVSEQYF.

The chain couples TRBV19 to TRBJ2-1; D not resolved. Germline-derived CDR1 and CDR2 are LNHDA and SQIVND (reference sequence). CDR3 length equals 13 residues. V was cut by 3 bases and J by 8 bases, with 11 bases left in between. This CDR3 is CASSMSSVDEQFF. DNA for the CDR3: TGTGCCAGTAGTATGTCAAGTGTGGATGAGCAGTTCTTC.

The rearrangement joins TRBV4-1 to TRBJ1-3, with a weak D call TRBD1 (5 bases). This CDR3 comprises 15 residues. The germline CDR1 and CDR2 sequences are MGHRA and YSYEKL. The V end was cut by 0 bases, the J end by 3 bases, with 9 bases between. As DNA, the CDR3 is TGCGCCAGCAGCCAAGATTCCAGGGATGGAAACACCATATATTTT. The encoded protein is CASSQDSRDGNTIYF.

The V call is TRBV6-1, the J call TRBJ2-7, with unresolved D. CDR3 size: 11 residues. V lost 7 bases to trimming and J lost 5 bases, with 9 bases between them. Germline-derived CDR1 and CDR2 are MNHNS and SASEGT. CDR3 sequence: CASTLADEQYF. The CDR3 nucleotides read TGTGCCAGCACTTTGGCGGACGAGCAGTACTTC.

This rearrangement joins TRBV27 to TRBJ2-7; TRBD1 aligns across 12 bases. This CDR3 region has 15 residues. The V gene's germline CDR1 is MNHEY and CDR2 SMNVEV (reference sequence). Germline trimming cut 5 bases from V and 5 bases from J; bases unmatched to any gene: 7. The CDR3 loop reads CASSGVGTGGHEQYF. In DNA form, the CDR3 reads TGTGCCAGCAGTGGGGTGGGGACAGGGGGCCACGAGCAGTACTTC.

The chain uses TRBV27 and TRBJ2-1; 10 bases fit TRBD2. Germline CDR1 reads MNHEY; CDR2 reads SMNVEV (reference sequence). The CDR3 extends over 17 amino acids. V gave up 1 base and J gave up 2 bases; unmatched junction bases: 5. CDR3 residues: CASSLLGLAGAYNEQFF. Here the CDR3 DNA reads TGTGCCAGCAGTTTATTGGGTCTAGCGGGAGCCTACAATGAGCAGTTCTTC.

This rearrangement joins TRBV2 to TRBJ1-1; TRBD1 matches at 8 bases. The CDR3 has 16 amino acids. V dropped 6 bases and J dropped 0; count of bases not matched to a gene: 9. Germline CDR1 is SNHLY and CDR2 is FYNNEI. The CDR3 DNA follows: TGTGCCAGCAGGAGGACAGGGATCTCAATGAACACTGAAGCTTTCTTT. The encoded protein is CASRRTGISMNTEAFF.

This chain connects TRBV9 to TRBJ2-2, with 7 bases lining up with TRBD1. V was clipped by 0 bases and J by 1 base; unmatched bases: 6. The germline CDR1 and CDR2 sequences are SGDLS and YYNGEE. CDR3 size: 17 residues. CDR3 amino acids: CASSVGPGDRNTGELFF. Here the CDR3 DNA reads TGTGCCAGCAGCGTAGGGCCTGGGGACAGGAACACCGGGGAGCTGTTTTTT.

V gene TRBV7-9 combines with J gene TRBJ1-5; D possibly corresponds to TRBD1 (5 bases). This CDR3 has 16 amino acids. CDR1 and CDR2 from the germline V gene are SEHNR and FQNEAQ (reference sequence). With 5 bases removed from V and 4 bases from J, the gap between germline ends came to 18 bases. Here the CDR3 DNA reads TGTGCCAGCAGCCCCGCGGGGGAAGGTGTAAATCAGCCCCAGCATTTT. It yields the protein CASSPAGEGVNQPQHF.